The 10 T cell receptor beta chains in this list originate from one sample, sequenced in a study of esophageal squamous cell carcinoma under preoperative chemotherapy. MiXCR, applied by TCRdb to the PCR reads, yields one record per CDR3 protein. This sample has roughly 32,000 distinct CDR3 sequences; 40% to 60% occur once, and the top ten carry approximately 12%. Sample time point: before preoperative PTX-NDP chemotherapy. This specimen was acquired from a patient given preoperative chemotherapy. These receptors originate from a human donor with esophageal squamous cell carcinoma. The donor label of this sample is uncertain.

This chain joins TRBV20-1 and TRBJ2-5; no definite D call. V lost 5 bases and J lost 5, with 6 bases in between. CDR1 is DFQATT, CDR2 SNEGSKA, per germline (reference sequence). This CDR3 is 10 amino acids long. As DNA, the CDR3 is TGCAGTGCTCTTGAGGAGACCCAGTACTTC. This translates into CSALEETQYF.

This chain uses TRBV20-1 with TRBJ1-5, with D perhaps TRBD1 (6 bases). Per the germline V gene, CDR1 is DFQATT and CDR2 is SNEGSKA (reference sequence). Deletions cut 0 bases from V and 0 bases from J, with 15 bases between. The CDR3 contains 17 residues. This chain's CDR3 is CSAREGRQAYSNQPQHF. The CDR3 DNA reads TGCAGTGCTAGAGAGGGGAGACAGGCGTATAGCAATCAGCCCCAGCATTTT.

As for this clonotype: This may stem from a read error, because a much larger clone lies one nucleotide away. V usage is TRBV6-1 and J usage is TRBJ2-1; D is perhaps TRBD1 (5 bases). The CDR3 has 11 residues. Germline values: CDR1 MNHNS, CDR2 SASEGT. Trimming pared 6 bases from V and 10 bases from J, leaving 10 bases between. In DNA form, the CDR3 reads TGTGCCAGCAGCACATGGGGCGAGCAGTTCTTC. It encodes CASSTWGEQFF.

This clonotype has at least ten counts. The rearrangement joins TRBV12-3 or TRBV12-4 to TRBJ2-5, with a possible D match to TRBD1 (6 bases). The CDR3 contains 14 residues. V gave up 6 bases and J gave up 5 bases, with 16 bases separating them. The CDR3 reads CASRTDSPSETQYF. The CDR3, as DNA: TGTGCCAGCAGGACGGACAGTCCGTCGGAGACCCAGTACTTC.

This chain uses TRBV18 with TRBJ2-2, with D perhaps matching TRBD2 (5 bases). Germline V gene lookup returns CDR1 KGHSH and CDR2 LQKENI. The V and J ends lost 2 bases and 0 bases respectively, with 7 bases between them. The CDR3 has 15 residues. Written as DNA, the CDR3 is TGTGCCAGCTCACCAGTGGGAGCGAACACCGGGGAGCTGTTTTTT. Amino acid sequence: CASSPVGANTGELFF. The complete variable domain, with remaining parts taken from reference TRBV18 and TRBJ2-2, reads NAGVMQNPRHLVRRRGQEARLRCSPMKGHSHVYWYRQLPEEGLKFMVYLQKENIIDESGMPKERFSAEFPKEGPSILRIQQVVRGDSAAYFCASSPVGANTGELFFGEGSRLTVL.

This clonotype is deemed medium-sized. The J gene is TRBJ2-3, the V gene TRBV7-3; 7 nucleotides agree with TRBD2. The CDR3 consists of 14 residues. The V gene's germline CDR1 is SGHTA and CDR2 FQGTGA. V dropped 0 bases and J dropped 3; count of bases not matched to a gene: 0. CDR3 amino acids: CASSLTSGTDTQYF. The DNA of the CDR3 is TGTGCCAGCAGCTTAACTAGCGGGACAGATACGCAGTATTTT.

V is TRBV6-1 and J is TRBJ2-5, with D maybe TRBD1 (5 bases). Germline values: CDR1 MNHNS, CDR2 SASEGT. CDR3 length: 15 amino acids. Between the trimmed V and J ends, which lost 0 bases and 3 bases, there was a span of 11 bases. The CDR3 nucleotides read TGTGCCAGCAGTGAAGCTGTGGGCAGGGAAGAGACCCAGTACTTC. Its protein product is CASSEAVGREETQYF.

V gene TRBV25-1 combines with J gene TRBJ2-4; possible D gene TRBD2, 6 bases. CDR1 MGHDK and CDR2 SYGVNS come from the germline V gene. V was clipped by 5 bases and J by 1 base, with 18 bases between them. The CDR3 has 17 amino acids. CDR3 sequence (DNA): TGTGCCAGCAGTCCGGACGGGCGGGGCGCGGCCAAAAACATTCAGTACTTC. This sequence encodes CASSPDGRGAAKNIQYF.

This clonotype was counted many times. The chain has TRBV6-4 and TRBJ2-1; 11 bases are a match to TRBD2. V was pared by 11 bases and J by 3 bases, with 18 bases of the junction left unmatched. The CDR3 loop spans 18 amino acids. Germline V gives CDR1 MRHNA, CDR2 SNTAGT. CDR3 nucleotide sequence: TGTGCCTCCGGGGGCTCGGCTAGCGGGAGGCCAGACTACAATGAGCAGTTCTTC. Protein product: CASGGSASGRPDYNEQFF.

The chain employs TRBV7-2 and TRBJ2-5; the D gene could be TRBD1 or TRBD2 (6 bases each). This CDR3 has 14 amino acids. Germline V CDR1 and CDR2: SGHTA, FQGNSA. V was trimmed by 9 bases and J by 1 base, leaving 15 bases between them. CDR3 residues: CASPGGRGQETQYF. For the CDR3, the DNA is TGTGCCAGTCCCGGGGGCCGAGGCCAAGAGACCCAGTACTTC.